This is a list of T cell receptor beta chains from one sample in a study of naive CD8 T cells in extremely preterm neonates. Measured with immunoSEQ multiplex PCR; TCRdb has only the in-frame clones, and not every one. The table shows several thousand clones, with more than 95% occurring only once. The sequencing input was naive CD8+ T cells from blood. The receptors shown here come from a human donor in good health. Both conserved end residues are part of each CDR3. Fields, in order: J gene, clone size, V gene, D gene, CDR3 DNA, CDR3 protein. The D gene is left open where the match is weak. Clone size appears in some rows only: once, few, many, or a class for an expanded clone.

j_gene: TRBJ2-5; abundance: -; v_gene: TRBV4-3; d_gene: -; CDR3nt: TGCGCCAGCAGCCGAAATACAGGGCGACAGACCCAGTACTTC; CDR3aa: CASSRNTGRQTQYF
j_gene: TRBJ1-2; abundance: -; v_gene: TRBV19; d_gene: -; CDR3nt: TGTGCCAGTAAACTGACAGAAGTTTATAACTATGGCTACACCTTC; CDR3aa: CASKLTEVYNYGYTF
j_gene: TRBJ2-2; abundance: -; v_gene: TRBV14; d_gene: -; CDR3nt: TGTGCCAGCAGCCAAGAGTTCTACACCGGGGAGCTGTTTTTT; CDR3aa: CASSQEFYTGELFF
j_gene: TRBJ1-4; abundance: -; v_gene: TRBV6-4; d_gene: -; CDR3nt: TGTGCCAGCAGTGACGGTCAGGAGGGCTTCGATCCGGTAGCTAATGAAAAACTGTTTTTT; CDR3aa: CASSDGQEGFDPVANEKLFF
j_gene: TRBJ2-7; abundance: -; v_gene: TRBV2; d_gene: TRBD1; CDR3nt: TGTGCCAGCAGTGAAGGGACAGGGGCTTTAAACTACGAGCAGTACTTC; CDR3aa: CASSEGTGALNYEQYF
j_gene: TRBJ2-2; abundance: once; v_gene: TRBV4-1; d_gene: TRBD1; CDR3nt: TGCGCCAGCAGCCAAACAGGGGTTGCCGGGGAGCTGTTTTTT; CDR3aa: CASSQTGVAGELFF
j_gene: TRBJ1-1; abundance: -; v_gene: TRBV19; d_gene: TRBD1; CDR3nt: TGTGCCAGTACCCCTACGACAGGGGGTGCGAACACTGAAGCTTTCTTT; CDR3aa: CASTPTTGGANTEAFF
j_gene: TRBJ1-1; abundance: -; v_gene: TRBV30; d_gene: -; CDR3nt: TGTGCCTGGAGGCAGGTAACTGAAGCTTTCTTT; CDR3aa: CAWRQVTEAFF
j_gene: TRBJ1-6; abundance: -; v_gene: TRBV7-9; d_gene: -; CDR3nt: TGTGCCAGCGGACAACCGAATTCACCCCTCCACTTT; CDR3aa: CASGQPNSPLHF
j_gene: TRBJ1-5; abundance: -; v_gene: TRBV27; d_gene: -; CDR3nt: TGTGCCAGCAGTTTATCTATCAGGCAGCCCCAGCATTTT; CDR3aa: CASSLSIRQPQHF
j_gene: TRBJ2-1; abundance: -; v_gene: TRBV9; d_gene: -; CDR3nt: TGTGCCAGCAGCGTAGATCTTAATGAGCAGTTCTTC; CDR3aa: CASSVDLNEQFF
j_gene: TRBJ1-1; abundance: once; v_gene: TRBV30; d_gene: -; CDR3nt: TGTGCCTGGAGTTTGGGCAGGGTCACTGAAGCTTTCTTT; CDR3aa: CAWSLGRVTEAFF
j_gene: TRBJ2-3; abundance: -; v_gene: TRBV4-3; d_gene: -; CDR3nt: TGCGCCAGCAGCGAGAGGGGGACTAACACAGATACGCAGTATTTT; CDR3aa: CASSERGTNTDTQYF
j_gene: TRBJ1-1; abundance: -; v_gene: TRBV9; d_gene: TRBD1; CDR3nt: TGTGCCAGCAGCTTCGGACAGGTGAACACTGAAGCTTTCTTT; CDR3aa: CASSFGQVNTEAFF
j_gene: TRBJ2-3; abundance: -; v_gene: TRBV30; d_gene: TRBD1; CDR3nt: TGTGCCTGGAGTGTACAGGGGGCAGATACGCAGTATTTT; CDR3aa: CAWSVQGADTQYF
j_gene: TRBJ2-3; abundance: -; v_gene: TRBV9; d_gene: TRBD2; CDR3nt: TGTGCCAGCAGCGTAGATGGCGGGAGGGTGTCAGATACGCAGTATTTT; CDR3aa: CASSVDGGRVSDTQYF
j_gene: TRBJ2-3; abundance: -; v_gene: TRBV19; d_gene: TRBD2; CDR3nt: TGTGCCAGTAGTATTGCGGGGGGAGCCACAGATACGCAGTATTTT; CDR3aa: CASSIAGGATDTQYF
j_gene: TRBJ2-3; abundance: -; v_gene: TRBV19; d_gene: -; CDR3nt: TGTGCCAGTAGTATCTCAGGGGACGGCACAGATACGCAGTATTTT; CDR3aa: CASSISGDGTDTQYF
j_gene: TRBJ2-7; abundance: -; v_gene: TRBV19; d_gene: -; CDR3nt: TGTGCCAGTAGTATCGTCGGGGAATACGAGCAGTACTTC; CDR3aa: CASSIVGEYEQYF
j_gene: TRBJ2-1; abundance: -; v_gene: TRBV27; d_gene: -; CDR3nt: TGTGCCAGCAGTCTCTCCTCCCCTTCGACAGGAAGCTCCTACAATGAGCAGTTCTTC; CDR3aa: CASSLSSPSTGSSYNEQFF
j_gene: TRBJ2-1; abundance: -; v_gene: TRBV9; d_gene: TRBD2; CDR3nt: TGTGCCAGCAGCCCGCGACTAGCGGGTGTCTATGAGCAGTTCTTC; CDR3aa: CASSPRLAGVYEQFF
j_gene: TRBJ2-3; abundance: -; v_gene: TRBV7-3; d_gene: TRBD2; CDR3nt: TGTGCCAGCAGCTCTAGCGGGAGGTTAACAGATACGCAGTATTTT; CDR3aa: CASSSSGRLTDTQYF
j_gene: TRBJ2-3; abundance: -; v_gene: TRBV7-8; d_gene: -; CDR3nt: TGTGCCAGCAGCCCCACCCGAGCAGATACGCAGTATTTT; CDR3aa: CASSPTRADTQYF
j_gene: TRBJ2-2; abundance: -; v_gene: TRBV2; d_gene: TRBD2; CDR3nt: TGTGCCAGCAGTGGCCTCTGGGCGGGAGGGAACACCGGGGAGCTGTTTTTT; CDR3aa: CASSGLWAGGNTGELFF
j_gene: TRBJ1-2; abundance: -; v_gene: TRBV27; d_gene: -; CDR3nt: TGTGCCAGCAGTTTAAAAACAGGGTCTCTCTATGGCTACACCTTC; CDR3aa: CASSLKTGSLYGYTF
j_gene: TRBJ1-4; abundance: -; v_gene: TRBV19; d_gene: -; CDR3nt: TGTGCCAGTTGCTACTCGGCAACTAATGAAAAACTGTTTTTT; CDR3aa: CASCYSATNEKLFF
j_gene: TRBJ1-5; abundance: once; v_gene: TRBV30; d_gene: -; CDR3nt: TGTGCCTGGAGTGCGGGGATTGGCAATCAGCCCCAGCATTTT; CDR3aa: CAWSAGIGNQPQHF
j_gene: TRBJ2-1; abundance: -; v_gene: TRBV5-1; d_gene: -; CDR3nt: TGCGCCAGCAGCTTGGACGGGACACATTACAATGAGCAGTTCTTC; CDR3aa: CASSLDGTHYNEQFF
j_gene: TRBJ1-5; abundance: -; v_gene: TRBV2; d_gene: -; CDR3nt: TGTGCCAGCAGTGACCCAGGGTACGATCAGCCCCAGCATTTT; CDR3aa: CASSDPGYDQPQHF
j_gene: TRBJ2-1; abundance: once; v_gene: TRBV9; d_gene: TRBD1; CDR3nt: TGTGCCAGCAGCAAGACCTCCGGGACAGTCTCCTACAATGAGCAGTTCTTC; CDR3aa: CASSKTSGTVSYNEQFF
j_gene: TRBJ2-2; abundance: -; v_gene: TRBV7-7; d_gene: TRBD2; CDR3nt: TGTGCTAGCAGCCCGGGACTAGCGCCGACCGGGGAGCTGTTTTTT; CDR3aa: CASSPGLAPTGELFF
j_gene: TRBJ2-4; abundance: -; v_gene: TRBV11-3; d_gene: TRBD2; CDR3nt: TGTGCCAGCAGCACTTTAGCGGGAGGGGACAAAAACATTCAGTACTTC; CDR3aa: CASSTLAGGDKNIQYF
j_gene: TRBJ1-5; abundance: -; v_gene: TRBV18; d_gene: TRBD1; CDR3nt: TGTGCCAGCTCACCACCGGGGGACAGCTGCCAGCATTTT; CDR3aa: CASSPPGDSCQHF
j_gene: TRBJ1-5; abundance: once; v_gene: TRBV19; d_gene: -; CDR3nt: TGTGCCAGTAGTATGGAATTCCGGGACACCGGGCCCAATCAGCCCCAGCATTTT; CDR3aa: CASSMEFRDTGPNQPQHF
j_gene: TRBJ1-5; abundance: -; v_gene: TRBV4-2; d_gene: TRBD1; CDR3nt: TGTGCCAGCAGCCAATTCATCCCAAGGACAGGGGCTCCTTATAGCAATCAGCCCCAGCATTTT; CDR3aa: CASSQFIPRTGAPYSNQPQHF
j_gene: TRBJ1-4; abundance: once; v_gene: TRBV11-2; d_gene: TRBD1; CDR3nt: TGTGCCAGCAGCCTCCGGCAGGGGGAATGGGGTGAAAAACTGTTTTTT; CDR3aa: CASSLRQGEWGEKLFF
j_gene: TRBJ2-7; abundance: few; v_gene: TRBV5-6; d_gene: -; CDR3nt: TGTGCCAGCAGCTTGGACAGCGAGGGCCCATCCTACGAGCAGTACTTC; CDR3aa: CASSLDSEGPSYEQYF
j_gene: TRBJ1-1; abundance: -; v_gene: TRBV9; d_gene: -; CDR3nt: TGTGCCAGCAGCGTAGCAGGGCTGAACACTGAAGCTTTCTTT; CDR3aa: CASSVAGLNTEAFF
j_gene: TRBJ2-7; abundance: -; v_gene: TRBV4-1; d_gene: -; CDR3nt: TGCGCCAGCAGCCAAGATCGGGGTAGCCCCGAGCAGTACTTC; CDR3aa: CASSQDRGSPEQYF
j_gene: TRBJ1-2; abundance: -; v_gene: TRBV9; d_gene: TRBD1; CDR3nt: TGTGCCAGCAGCGGGACAGGGGGCATTGACTATGGCTACACCTTC; CDR3aa: CASSGTGGIDYGYTF
j_gene: TRBJ2-3; abundance: -; v_gene: TRBV2; d_gene: TRBD1; CDR3nt: TGTGCCAGCAGTGAAGGCCTAGACAGGGCCATCACAGATACGCAGTATTTT; CDR3aa: CASSEGLDRAITDTQYF
j_gene: TRBJ1-2; abundance: -; v_gene: TRBV7-9; d_gene: TRBD1; CDR3nt: TGTGCCAGCAGCTCGGGGACAGGCCGATTTAACTATGGCTACACCTTC; CDR3aa: CASSSGTGRFNYGYTF
j_gene: TRBJ2-1; abundance: -; v_gene: TRBV9; d_gene: -; CDR3nt: TGTGCCAGCAGAGGGGACTTGCTGGAGCAGTTCTTC; CDR3aa: CASRGDLLEQFF
j_gene: TRBJ2-1; abundance: -; v_gene: TRBV11-1; d_gene: -; CDR3nt: TGTGCCAGCAGCTCCTATGCGGGCCTTTTTAATGAGCAGTTCTTC; CDR3aa: CASSSYAGLFNEQFF
j_gene: TRBJ2-1; abundance: -; v_gene: TRBV2; d_gene: TRBD1; CDR3nt: TGTGCCAGCAGTCCAGACAGGGTAAGTCACAATGAGCAGTTCTTC; CDR3aa: CASSPDRVSHNEQFF
j_gene: TRBJ1-2; abundance: few; v_gene: TRBV19; d_gene: -; CDR3nt: TGTGCCAGTACCGCGACAGGCTCTGGCTACACCTTC; CDR3aa: CASTATGSGYTF
j_gene: TRBJ1-2; abundance: -; v_gene: TRBV6-4; d_gene: -; CDR3nt: TGTGCCAGCAGTGGACTTTCCGACCCCGACTTC; CDR3aa: CASSGLSDPDF
j_gene: TRBJ2-2; abundance: -; v_gene: TRBV5-1; d_gene: -; CDR3nt: TGCGCCAGCAGCTTATACTCGATCCGGGTCACCGGGGAGCTGTTTTTT; CDR3aa: CASSLYSIRVTGELFF
j_gene: TRBJ1-2; abundance: -; v_gene: TRBV27; d_gene: TRBD1; CDR3nt: TGTGCCAGCAGCCCTGGACAGGGGGCGAGGTATGGCTACACCTTC; CDR3aa: CASSPGQGARYGYTF
j_gene: TRBJ1-5; abundance: -; v_gene: TRBV28; d_gene: -; CDR3nt: TGTGCCAGCAGTTTACTAAGACAGCGCAATCAGCCCCAGCATTTT; CDR3aa: CASSLLRQRNQPQHF
j_gene: TRBJ1-1; abundance: -; v_gene: TRBV6-4; d_gene: -; CDR3nt: TGTGCCAGCAGAGGGGGTGCTGAAGCTTTCTTT; CDR3aa: CASRGGAEAFF
j_gene: TRBJ2-2; abundance: -; v_gene: TRBV28; d_gene: TRBD1; CDR3nt: TGTGCCAGCAGTTCCCTACAGGGGACCGGGGAGCTGTTTTTT; CDR3aa: CASSSLQGTGELFF
j_gene: TRBJ2-7; abundance: -; v_gene: TRBV7-6; d_gene: TRBD1; CDR3nt: TGTGCCAGCAGCCCCGGGACAGGGGGCTACGAGCAGTACTTC; CDR3aa: CASSPGTGGYEQYF
j_gene: TRBJ1-5; abundance: -; v_gene: TRBV28; d_gene: -; CDR3nt: TGTGCCAGCAGCCACATCCGGGGTAATAGCAATCAGCCCCAGCATTTT; CDR3aa: CASSHIRGNSNQPQHF